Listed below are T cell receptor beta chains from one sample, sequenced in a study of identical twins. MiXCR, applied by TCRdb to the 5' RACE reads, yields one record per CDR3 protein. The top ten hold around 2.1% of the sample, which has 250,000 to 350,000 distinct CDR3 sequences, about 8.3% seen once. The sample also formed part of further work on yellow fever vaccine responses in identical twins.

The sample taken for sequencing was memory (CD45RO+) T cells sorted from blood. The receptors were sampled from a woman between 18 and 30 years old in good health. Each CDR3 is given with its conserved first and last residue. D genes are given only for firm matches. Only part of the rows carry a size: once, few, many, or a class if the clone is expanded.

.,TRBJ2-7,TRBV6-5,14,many,CASSYSLAHYEQYF,TGTGCCAGCAGTTACTCGCTAGCACACTACGAGCAGTACTTC
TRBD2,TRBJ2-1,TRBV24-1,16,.,CATRKTGLAHYNEQFF,TGTGCCACCAGGAAGACGGGACTAGCGCACTACAATGAGCAGTTCTTC
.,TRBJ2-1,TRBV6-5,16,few,CASSYSGLAFNNEQFF,TGTGCCAGCAGTTACTCGGGCCTAGCGTTTAACAATGAGCAGTTCTTC
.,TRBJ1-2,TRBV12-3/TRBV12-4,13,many,CASSLGGRDGYTF,TGTGCCAGCAGTTTGGGAGGGAGGGATGGCTACACCTTC
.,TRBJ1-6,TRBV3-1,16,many,CASSQLGELENSPLHF,TGTGCCAGCAGCCAACTCGGGGAATTGGAGAATTCACCCCTCCACTTT
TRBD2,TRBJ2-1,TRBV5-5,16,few,CASSLARVGLAVEQFF,TGTGCCAGCAGCTTGGCCCGCGTGGGACTAGCGGTTGAGCAGTTCTTC
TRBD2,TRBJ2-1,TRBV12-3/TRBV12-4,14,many,CASGATSGSNEQFF,TGTGCCAGCGGCGCGACTAGCGGGAGTAATGAGCAGTTCTTC
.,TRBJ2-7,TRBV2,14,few,CASSVDIASYEQYF,TGTGCCAGCAGTGTCGACATAGCATCCTACGAGCAGTACTTC
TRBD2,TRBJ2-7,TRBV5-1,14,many,CASGLAGGNSEQYF,TGCGCCAGCGGACTAGCGGGAGGAAATAGCGAGCAGTACTTC
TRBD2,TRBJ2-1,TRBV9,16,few,CASSALAGGPYNEQFF,TGTGCCAGCAGCGCCTTAGCGGGAGGGCCCTACAATGAGCAGTTCTTC
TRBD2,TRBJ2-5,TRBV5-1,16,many,CASSLRVAGESETQYF,TGCGCCAGCAGCTTGAGGGTAGCGGGAGAGTCGGAGACCCAGTACTTC
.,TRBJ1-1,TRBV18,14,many,CASSPQAANTEAFF,TGTGCCAGCTCACCACAGGCAGCTAACACTGAAGCTTTCTTT
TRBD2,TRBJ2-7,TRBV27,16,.,CASSLSAGVPLSRQYF,TGTGCCAGCAGTTTATCGGCGGGAGTGCCCCTAAGTCGGCAGTACTTC
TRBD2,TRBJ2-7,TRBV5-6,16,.,CASSLGTSGWAYEQYF,TGTGCCAGCAGCTTGGGGACTAGCGGATGGGCCTACGAGCAGTACTTC
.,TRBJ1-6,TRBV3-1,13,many,CASSHGFYSPLHF,TGTGCCAGCAGCCATGGGTTTTATTCACCCCTCCACTTT
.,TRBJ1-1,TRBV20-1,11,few,CSARENTEAFF,TGCAGTGCTAGAGAAAACACTGAAGCTTTCTTT
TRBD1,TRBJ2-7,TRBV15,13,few,CATSLDRSYEQYF,TGTGCCACCAGCTTGGACAGGAGTTACGAGCAGTACTTC
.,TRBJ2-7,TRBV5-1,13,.,CASSDLTTYEQYF,TGCGCCAGCTCGGACCTCACGACCTACGAGCAGTACTTC
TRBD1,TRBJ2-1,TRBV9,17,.,CASSGKQTGGIYNEQFF,TGTGCCAGCAGCGGGAAACAGACAGGGGGGATCTACAATGAGCAGTTCTTC
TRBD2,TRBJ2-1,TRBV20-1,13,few,CSATDRSAGGQFF,TGCAGTGCCACAGATCGGTCGGCGGGGGGGCAGTTCTTC
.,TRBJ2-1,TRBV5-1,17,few,CASSWDSVLPSYNEQFF,TGCGCCAGCAGCTGGGACTCCGTTTTACCCTCCTACAATGAGCAGTTCTTC
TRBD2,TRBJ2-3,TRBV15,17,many,CATSRPPAGGGADTQYF,TGTGCCACCAGCAGACCCCCGGCGGGGGGGGGCGCAGATACGCAGTATTTT
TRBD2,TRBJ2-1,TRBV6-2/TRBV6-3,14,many,CAIGLAGDYNEQFF,TGTGCCATCGGACTAGCGGGGGATTACAATGAGCAGTTCTTC
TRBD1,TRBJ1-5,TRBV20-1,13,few,CSARQGANQPQHF,TGCAGTGCTAGACAGGGGGCGAATCAGCCCCAGCATTTT
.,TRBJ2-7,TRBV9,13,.,CASSPSLSYEQYF,TGTGCCAGCAGCCCTTCTCTGTCCTACGAGCAGTACTTC
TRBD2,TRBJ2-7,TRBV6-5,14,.,CASSYASGRAEQYF,TGTGCCAGCAGTTACGCTAGCGGGAGGGCCGAGCAGTACTTC
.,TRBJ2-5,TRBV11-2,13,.,CASSTSNLETQYF,TGTGCCAGCAGTACCTCAAATCTGGAGACCCAGTACTTC
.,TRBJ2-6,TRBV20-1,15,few,CSARRGGSGANVLTF,TGCAGTGCTAGGAGGGGGGGGTCCGGGGCCAACGTCCTGACTTTC
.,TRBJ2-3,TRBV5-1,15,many,CASSSAGLGTDTQYF,TGCGCCAGCAGCTCCGCAGGGCTGGGCACAGATACGCAGTATTTT
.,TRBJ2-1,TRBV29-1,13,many,CSVERDRLREQFF,TGCAGCGTTGAGAGGGACCGACTACGAGAGCAGTTCTTC
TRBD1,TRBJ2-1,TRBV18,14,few,CASSPWDRDNEQFF,TGTGCCAGCTCACCATGGGACAGGGATAATGAGCAGTTCTTC
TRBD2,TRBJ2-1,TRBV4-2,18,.,CASSPGLAGGSSYNEQFF,TGTGCCAGCAGCCCGGGACTAGCGGGGGGCAGCTCCTACAATGAGCAGTTCTTC
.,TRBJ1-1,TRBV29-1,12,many,CSVVRLNTEAFF,TGCAGCGTTGTAAGGTTGAACACTGAAGCTTTCTTT
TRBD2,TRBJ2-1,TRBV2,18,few,CASSAGLAGVGSYNEQFF,TGTGCCAGCAGCGCCGGACTAGCGGGAGTGGGCTCCTACAATGAGCAGTTCTTC
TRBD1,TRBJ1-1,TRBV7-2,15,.,CASSPDRGGDTEAFF,TGTGCCAGCAGCCCGGACAGGGGAGGGGACACTGAAGCTTTCTTT
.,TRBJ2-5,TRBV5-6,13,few,CASSLRFRETQYF,TGTGCCAGCAGCTTAAGATTCCGGGAGACCCAGTACTTC
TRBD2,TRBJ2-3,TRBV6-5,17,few,CASSYSSLAGLADTQYF,TGTGCCAGCAGTTACTCTAGCCTAGCGGGATTGGCAGATACGCAGTATTTT
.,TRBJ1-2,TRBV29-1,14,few,CSVTQGGVNYGYTF,TGCAGCGTTACCCAAGGAGGGGTTAACTATGGCTACACCTTC
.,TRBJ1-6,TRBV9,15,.,CASSAASTGIAPLHF,TGTGCCAGCAGCGCAGCTTCGACCGGGATAGCTCCCCTCCACTTT
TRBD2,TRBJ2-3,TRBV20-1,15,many,CSASASGSHTDTQYF,TGCAGTGCTTCGGCTAGCGGGAGTCACACAGATACGCAGTATTTT
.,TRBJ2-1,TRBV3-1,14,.,CASSQGASRNEQFF,TGTGCCAGCAGCCAAGGGGCTAGCCGCAATGAGCAGTTCTTC
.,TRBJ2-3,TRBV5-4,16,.,CASSVRGGTLRDTQYF,TGTGCCAGCAGCGTGAGGGGGGGGACCCTTCGGGATACGCAGTATTTT
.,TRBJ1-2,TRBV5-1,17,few,CASSLAPLPGVVEGYTF,TGCGCCAGCAGCTTGGCTCCGCTGCCTGGAGTGGTGGAAGGCTACACCTTC
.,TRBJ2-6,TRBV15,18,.,CATQPLAEGSSGANVLTF,TGTGCCACCCAGCCGTTAGCGGAGGGGTCCTCTGGGGCCAACGTCCTGACTTTC
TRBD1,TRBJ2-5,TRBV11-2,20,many,CASSRQSRTGGALNQETQYF,TGTGCCAGCAGCCGCCAAAGTCGGACAGGGGGCGCATTAAACCAAGAGACCCAGTACTTC
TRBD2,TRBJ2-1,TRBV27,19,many,CASSLLVAPSSGRLNEQFF,TGTGCCAGCAGTTTATTGGTGGCCCCCTCTAGCGGGAGGCTCAATGAGCAGTTCTTC
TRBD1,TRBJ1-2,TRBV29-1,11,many,CSVGTGYGYTF,TGCAGCGTCGGGACAGGCTATGGCTACACCTTC
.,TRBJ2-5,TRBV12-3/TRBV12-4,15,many,CASSIQGAADETQYF,TGTGCCAGCAGCATTCAAGGGGCGGCAGACGAGACCCAGTACTTC
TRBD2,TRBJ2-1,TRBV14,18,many,CASSQVFGTSGKVAEQFF,TGTGCCAGCAGCCAAGTGTTTGGGACTAGCGGGAAGGTTGCTGAGCAGTTCTTC
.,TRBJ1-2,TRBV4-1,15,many,CASSTHRGTVYGYTF,TGCGCCAGCAGCACACATCGAGGGACGGTCTATGGCTACACCTTC
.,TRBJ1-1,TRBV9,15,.,CASSVDGGASTEAFF,TGTGCCAGCAGCGTTGATGGGGGGGCGAGCACTGAAGCTTTCTTT
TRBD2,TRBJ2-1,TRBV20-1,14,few,CSASTSGNNNEQFF,TGCAGTGCTAGCACTAGCGGGAACAACAATGAGCAGTTCTTC
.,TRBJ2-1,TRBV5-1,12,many,CASSFGDNEQFF,TGCGCCAGCAGCTTTGGGGACAATGAGCAGTTCTTC
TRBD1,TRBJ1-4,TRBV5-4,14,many,CASSWDRGSEKLFF,TGTGCCAGCAGCTGGGACAGGGGAAGCGAAAAACTGTTTTTT
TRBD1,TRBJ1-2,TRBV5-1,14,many,CASSPIQGARGYTF,TGCGCCAGCAGCCCCATACAGGGGGCGCGGGGCTACACCTTC
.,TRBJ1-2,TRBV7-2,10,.,CASSTYGYTF,TGTGCCAGCAGCACCTATGGCTACACCTTC
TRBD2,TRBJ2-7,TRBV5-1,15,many,CASSWGLAGTYEQYF,TGCGCCAGCAGCTGGGGACTAGCGGGTACCTACGAGCAGTACTTC